This T cell receptor beta chain was identified in a study of response to subunit inactivated influenza vaccine. Study results and limitations: Authors proposed each seasonal influenza vaccination draws in few new T cells.

The germline CDR1 and CDR2 sequences are LGHNA and YSLEER. This CDR3 spans 16 amino acids. V shed 1 base and J shed 0 bases, with 13 bases lying between them. This clonotype was counted a few times. Its target is not known. TCRdb re-called the RT-PCR reads through MiXCR, storing one row per CDR3 protein. The sample carries hundreds of thousands of distinct CDR3 sequences, around 11% recorded once. These data were likewise used in another study, on T cells expressing NK-cell markers. That study adds: Scientists made TCR beta cDNA using 5'RACE template switching with UMIs. The authors derived TCR beta repertoires from sorted CD3+CD56+NKG2C+, CD3+CD56+NKG2C- and CD3+CD56-NKG2C+ T cells. Expanded NKG2C+ T cell clones had unclear HCMV specificity.

The rearrangement uses TRBV4-3 and TRBJ2-7; tentatively, D is TRBD2 (5 bases). The clonotype comes from a man aged 45-60 years who received an inactivated influenza vaccine. The source was PBMCs from blood, collected on the day of vaccination. The CDR3 DNA reads as TGCGCCAGCAGCCAAGGAGTCGCGGGTGCCTCCTACGAGCAGTACTTC. Its translation is CASSQGVAGASYEQYF.